These 22 T cell receptor beta chains came from one sample sequenced in a study of blood T cell repertoires in COVID-19. Profiling relied on immunoSEQ multiplex PCR, and the TCRdb table lists in-frame clones only, not all of them. The sample yields 350,000 to 500,000 clones, more than 70% seen once. Sequences were obtained from PBMCs or T cells enriched from blood (not recorded which). All receptors derive from a woman aged 18-30 years who had been exposed to COVID-19.

The chain has TRBV6-1 and TRBJ1-2; no clear D. V lost 0 bases, J lost 6 bases, and 17 bases lay in between. The germline V gene has CDR1 MNHNS and CDR2 SASEGT. The CDR3 extends over 16 amino acids. CDR3 bases: TGTGCCAGCAGTGAAGCGCTGGCACTAGTTATACATGGCTACACCTTC. As protein: CASSEALALVIHGYTF.

This chain joins TRBV28 and TRBJ2-7; D is perhaps TRBD1 (5 bases). Trimming left V 3 bases short and J 6 bases short, with 21 bases between. The CDR3 loop spans 16 amino acids. In germline, CDR1 is MDHEN, CDR2 SYDVKM. The CDR3 DNA reads as TGTGCCAGCAGTTTGGGGCAGGGTACCCTTCTTACCGAGCAGTACTTC. Translated: CASSLGQGTLLTEQYF.

This clone was recorded a few times. The gene calls are TRBV4-1 and TRBJ2-7, with 7 bases identical to TRBD1. V shed 4 bases and J 2 bases; nucleotides not matched to a gene: 14. The CDR3 spans 17 residues. Germline values: CDR1 MGHRA, CDR2 YSYEKL. The CDR3, as DNA: TGCGCCAGCAGCCTCGGGACAGCTCCTTCCCTAGCCTACGAGCAGTACTTC. Translating gives CASSLGTAPSLAYEQYF.

The rearrangement joins TRBV29-1 to TRBJ2-7, with 11 bases that match TRBD2. Germline assignment: CDR1 SQVTM and CDR2 ANQGSEA. The CDR3 contains 14 residues. J lost 2 bases, V lost 4 bases, and 4 bases had no gene match. The CDR3 region is CSVGLTSGTYEQYF. The CDR3 DNA follows: TGCAGCGTTGGATTGACTAGCGGGACCTACGAGCAGTACTTC.

The genes are TRBV27 and TRBJ2-7; 9 nucleotides agree with TRBD1. The CDR3 covers 14 residues. Trimming cost V 4 bases and J 2 bases; bases outside gene matches: 3. Germline CDR1 reads MNHEY; CDR2 reads SMNVEV (reference sequence). The CDR3 here is CASSSRTGAYEQYF. As DNA, the CDR3 is TGTGCCAGCAGTTCCCGGACAGGGGCCTACGAGCAGTACTTC.

The chain links TRBV9 to TRBJ2-3; TRBD1 aligns across 9 bases. Germline V gene data show CDR1 as SGDLS and CDR2 as YYNGEE. Trimming took 0 bases from V and 6 from J; bases not matched to a gene: 11. There are 17 residues in the CDR3. DNA for the CDR3: TGTGCCAGCAGCGTAGAGACGGGTGGGACAGGGCTCGATACGCAGTATTTT. Translating gives CASSVETGGTGLDTQYF.

V is TRBV27 and J is TRBJ1-5; tentative D call: TRBD1 (5 bases). Germline V lookup: CDR1 MNHEY, CDR2 SMNVEV (reference sequence). Trimming removed 6 bases at V and 7 bases at J, with 16 bases between. The CDR3 spans 14 residues. This CDR3 is CASSPGAIGQPQHF. The CDR3 DNA reads TGTGCCAGCAGCCCTGGGGCTATAGGACAGCCCCAGCATTTT.

The V and J genes are TRBV6-4 and TRBJ1-6; 7 bases agree with TRBD1. The germline V gene has CDR1 MRHNA and CDR2 SNTAGT. This CDR3 spans 17 amino acids. V was pared by 0 bases and J by 5 bases, with 7 bases of the junction left unmatched. In nucleotides, the CDR3 is TGTGCCAGCAGTGACTCGACAGGGTTGGGGGATAATTCACCCCTCCACTTT. Translated: CASSDSTGLGDNSPLHF.

The rearrangement joins TRBV5-1 to TRBJ2-7, with 7 nucleotides matching TRBD2. The CDR3 sequence is 13 residues long. The junction had 5 bases not matched to a gene; V was cut back by 6 bases and J by 2 bases. Looked up from germline, CDR1 is SGHRS and CDR2 is YFSETQ. The CDR3 DNA is TGCGCCAGCAAGCGGGACGGAACCTACGAGCAGTACTTC. Translated: CASKRDGTYEQYF.

This chain connects TRBV2 to TRBJ1-6, with D perhaps TRBD1 (6 bases). Germline-derived CDR1 and CDR2 are SNHLY and FYNNEI. The CDR3 consists of 13 residues. V was trimmed by 8 bases and J by 6 bases, leaving 11 bases between them. The CDR3 coding sequence is TGTGCCAGCGGCGACAGGTTTAATTCACCCCTCCACTTT. Residues: CASGDRFNSPLHF.

This clone was counted a single time. Written as DNA, the CDR3 is TGTGCCAGCAGCTTAGGCGGGAGCTCTAGTGAGCAGTTCTTC. This sequence encodes CASSLGGSSSEQFF. The chain uses TRBV7-8 and TRBJ2-1, with 7 bases lining up with TRBD2. Germline CDR1 reads SGHVS; CDR2 reads FQNEAQ. The CDR3 extends over 14 amino acids. With V trimmed by 1 base and J by 9 bases, 6 bases remained unmatched.

This chain connects TRBV7-2 to TRBJ2-7; TRBD1 aligns across 9 bases. The CDR3 totals 16 residues. Germline V gene lookup returns CDR1 SGHTA and CDR2 FQGNSA. J lost 3 bases, V lost 5 bases, and 11 bases had no gene match. Written as DNA, the CDR3 is TGTGCCAGCAGCCCCCGAGGGGGACAGGGTGACTACGAGCAGTACTTC. Translation: CASSPRGGQGDYEQYF.

The J gene is TRBJ2-3, the V gene TRBV7-2, with 11 bases matching TRBD2. Per the germline V gene, CDR1 is SGHTA and CDR2 is FQGNSA. J lost 5 bases, V lost 2 bases, and 3 bases had no gene match. This CDR3 comprises 15 residues. CDR3 nucleotides: TGTGCCAGCAGCTTAAGCCTAGCGGGGGGAGATACGCAGTATTTT. Translated, it gives CASSLSLAGGDTQYF.

The genes are TRBV4-2 and TRBJ2-3, with D tentatively TRBD2 (5 bases). CDR1 is LGHNA and CDR2 is YNFKEQ in the germline V gene. The V end was cut by 8 bases, the J end by 3 bases, with 15 bases between. This CDR3 region has 14 residues. The CDR3 DNA sequence: TGTGCCAGCCGAGGGAAGGCCGGGACAGATACGCAGTATTTT. Its protein product is CASRGKAGTDTQYF.

The chain carries TRBV7-2 and TRBJ2-5, with TRBD2 matching 11 bases. The CDR3 runs 16 residues. Germline-derived CDR1 and CDR2 are SGHTA and FQGNSA. Losses at the gene ends were 1 base for V and 5 bases for J; bases not matched to a gene: 6. For the CDR3, the DNA is TGTGCCAGCAGCTTAGTGGCTAGCGGGGGGCGGGAGACCCAGTACTTC. As protein: CASSLVASGGRETQYF.

This clone was seen a single time. V usage is TRBV7-2 and J usage is TRBJ1-6; the match to TRBD1 covers 10 bases. There are 17 residues in the CDR3. Germline V CDR1 and CDR2: SGHTA, FQGNSA. Losses at the gene ends were 5 bases for V and 4 bases for J; bases not matched to a gene: 8. The CDR3: CASSPRDRGDYNSPLHF. The CDR3 coding sequence is TGTGCCAGCAGCCCTCGGGACAGGGGAGATTATAATTCACCCCTCCACTTT.

V usage is TRBV29-1 and J usage is TRBJ2-7, with D tentatively TRBD1 (6 bases). In germline, CDR1 is SQVTM, CDR2 ANQGSEA. The V gene lost 7 bases and the J gene lost 3 bases, with 16 bases spanning the gap. There are 13 residues in the CDR3. The CDR3 bases are TGCAGCGCCCGGGACACCAAGGGCTACGAGCAGTACTTC. Its protein product is CSARDTKGYEQYF.

In this sample, this clone turned up once. V is TRBV18 and J is TRBJ1-5, with D unresolved. Trimming took off 6 bases at V and 0 bases at J, with 12 bases between the two ends. The CDR3 runs 15 residues. Germline CDR1 is KGHSH and CDR2 is LQKENI. The CDR3 reads CASSADGSSNQPQHF. CDR3 coding DNA: TGTGCCAGCTCCGCGGACGGGAGTAGCAATCAGCCCCAGCATTTT. The complete variable domain, with remaining parts taken from reference TRBV18 and TRBJ1-5, reads NAGVMQNPRHLVRRRGQEARLRCSPMKGHSHVYWYRQLPEEGLKFMVYLQKENIIDESGMPKERFSAEFPKEGPSILRIQQVVRGDSAAYFCASSADGSSNQPQHFGDGTRLSIL.

J is TRBJ2-3 and V is TRBV10-3; TRBD2 agrees at 11 bases. The V gene end was trimmed by 5 bases and the J gene end by 6 bases; junction bases not matched to a gene: 4. CDR3 length: 14 amino acids. Germline loops: CDR1 ENHRY, CDR2 SYGVKD. CDR3 loop: CAISIAGGHDTQYF. The CDR3, as DNA: TGTGCCATCAGTATAGCGGGAGGGCACGATACGCAGTATTTT.

This sequence joins TRBV4-1 and TRBJ1-4; 8 bases are shared with TRBD1. The CDR3 is made up of 16 amino acids. The ends lost 2 bases at V and 5 bases at J; junction bases unmatched: 7. CDR1 MGHRA and CDR2 YSYEKL come from the germline V gene. CDR3 bases: TGCGCCAGCAGCCAACCCAGACAGGGGCTAAATGAAAAACTGTTTTTT. Its protein product is CASSQPRQGLNEKLFF.

The chain links TRBV10-1 to TRBJ2-7; TRBD1 aligns across 9 bases. V shed 5 bases and J 2 bases; nucleotides not matched to a gene: 4. Germline V gene sequence: CDR1 WNHNN, CDR2 SYGVQD (reference sequence). The CDR3 loop spans 14 amino acids. The CDR3 is CASSTGTGTYEQYF. The CDR3, as DNA: TGCGCCAGCAGTACCGGGACAGGGACCTACGAGCAGTACTTC.

The chain recombines TRBV19 with TRBJ1-1, with D tentatively TRBD1 (5 bases). This CDR3 is 12 amino acids long. CDR1 and CDR2 (germline): LNHDA, SQIVND (reference sequence). Trimming shortened V by 6 bases and J by 5 bases, and 10 bases separated the two germline ends. The CDR3 protein is CASSLQETEAFF. The CDR3 nucleotides are TGTGCCAGTAGCCTACAGGAGACTGAAGCTTTCTTT.